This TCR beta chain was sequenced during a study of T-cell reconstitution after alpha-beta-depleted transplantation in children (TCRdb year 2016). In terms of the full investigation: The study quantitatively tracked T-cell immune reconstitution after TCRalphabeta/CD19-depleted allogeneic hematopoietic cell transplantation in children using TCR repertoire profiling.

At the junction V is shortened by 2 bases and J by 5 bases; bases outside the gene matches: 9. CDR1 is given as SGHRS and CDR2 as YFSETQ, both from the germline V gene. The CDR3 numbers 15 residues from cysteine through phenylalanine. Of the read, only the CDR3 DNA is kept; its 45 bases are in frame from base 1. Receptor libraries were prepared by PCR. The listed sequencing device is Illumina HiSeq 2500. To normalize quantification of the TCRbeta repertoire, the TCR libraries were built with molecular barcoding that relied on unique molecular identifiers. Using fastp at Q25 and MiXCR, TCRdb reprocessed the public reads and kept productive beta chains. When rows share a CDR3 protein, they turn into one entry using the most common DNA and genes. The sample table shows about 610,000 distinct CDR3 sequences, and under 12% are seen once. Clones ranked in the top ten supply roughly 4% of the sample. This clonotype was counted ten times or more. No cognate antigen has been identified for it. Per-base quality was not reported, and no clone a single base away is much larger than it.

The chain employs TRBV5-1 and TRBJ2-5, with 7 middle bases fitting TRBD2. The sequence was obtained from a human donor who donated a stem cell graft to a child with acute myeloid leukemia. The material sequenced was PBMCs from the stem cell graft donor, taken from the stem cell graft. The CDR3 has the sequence CASSFGGGPTETQYF. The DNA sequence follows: TGCGCCAGCAGCTTCGGGGGAGGGCCGACGGAGACCCAGTACTTC.